This TCR beta chain was identified in a study of blood T cell repertoires in COVID-19. About the study: Acute and convalescent COVID-19 samples came from the United States, Italy and Spain. PBMCs, B-cell-depleted T cells, or T cells provided the cDNA or gDNA that made up the material.

Original handling: Reference gene primer amplification in the assay estimated nucleated cell counts. TCRdb keeps only in-frame clones here, not all; method: immunoSEQ multiplex PCR. The DNA was the basis for D and trimming; V, J and clone size are from that table. The sample has about 230,000 clones; around 82% are singletons. Sequencing used peripheral blood. This receptor was identified in a man at least 80 years old with acute or convalescent COVID-19.

CDR3 DNA sequence: TGTGCCAGCAAAGGAGCGAGGCGCGGGGCCAACGTCCTGACTTTC. It translates to CASKGARRGANVLTF. The chain is built from TRBV28 and TRBJ2-6; D gene ambiguous. The V and J ends lost 7 bases and 4 bases respectively, with 14 bases between them. The CDR3 extends over 15 amino acids. The V gene's germline CDR1 is MDHEN and CDR2 SYDVKM.